This T cell receptor beta chain was profiled in a study of blood T cells in healthy people across ages (dated by TCRdb to between 2014 and 2017). The study in broad terms: In model experiments, template switching captured roughly one uniquely barcoded TCR beta cDNA molecule for every two T cells. Age-related changes in TCR beta repertoire diversity were measured in the study by deep sequencing normalized with unique cDNA molecular identifiers. Four age groups were formed from the donors: young (average roughly 15 years), middle-aged (just under 40), aged (about 68) and long-lived (around 82). To avoid experimental bias, donors of different ages were distributed randomly across sequencing lanes. For two donors (one aged 18 to 30 and one aged 80 or older), the study analyzed two additional independent replicas of 1 million unique cDNA reads from the same blood draw. The research as a whole found: Because profiling used bulk unsorted PBMCs, naive and antigen-experienced compartments could not be compared conclusively. As age increased, observed TCR beta diversity per million T cells dropped in a roughly linear way, and a significant reduction was already evident by age roughly 36. Compared with the aged group, the long-lived group had more naive CD4+ T cells, fewer expanded clones and increased TCR diversity, suggesting age selection. Donor CMV infection status was unknown, potentially confounding age-related changes in expanded clonotypes. Total diversity estimates from one million sequenced T cells were considered lower bounds and underestimates. Observed TCR beta diversity correlated strongly with the percentage of naive T cells measured by flow cytometry.

The library came from 5' RACE. TCRdb records Illumina HiSeq 2500 as the sequencer. A second PCR of about 6 to 11 cycles was run with a J-beta primer mix and a sample-barcoded 5' primer. A template-switch 5' adaptor carrying 12 random nucleotides introduced a unique molecular identifier onto each TCR beta cDNA molecule. Each sample yielded at least 2.5 million CDR3-containing paired-end reads. First-strand cDNA was synthesized from all RNA with the Mint cDNA synthesis kit, primed by a TRBC-specific oligonucleotide. Following uracil-DNA glycosylase treatment, all cDNA underwent a first 18-cycle PCR with the universal primers M1SS and BC2_uni_R. As for the original processing: For normalization, 1 million high-quality reads, each with a distinct molecular identifier, were randomly selected from each sample. Reads sharing molecular identifiers were discarded rather than binned into consensus sequences. MiTCR, run with a Q25 quality threshold and the strictest error-elimination algorithm, handled CDR3 identification, clonotype clustering and error correction. A nonparametric unseen species model with Euler transformation was used to estimate lower-bound total TCR beta diversity. In-frame beta chains were kept once TCRdb had trimmed the public reads at Q25 with fastp and called clones with MiXCR. Identical CDR3 protein sequences are pooled into one entry, listed with their most common genes and DNA. These V and J calls derive from TCRdb rather than the authors' analysis. In this sample the table shows nearly 800,000 distinct CDR3 sequences, 56% of which occur a single time. Of the sample, 20% to 30% is held by the ten largest clones.

There are a few counts of this clonotype. Its antigen is not yet known. No per-base quality is available; no much larger clone lies one base away. Reading the germline V gene (reference sequence) gives CDR1 DFQATT and CDR2 SNEGSKA. Including the terminal cysteine and phenylalanine, the CDR3 comprises 13 residues. Here the CDR3 DNA is all that survives: 39 bases in frame from base 1. V lost 4 bases and J lost 4 bases; the stretch between them is 8 bases long. Donors were roughly 40 systemically healthy Caucasian individuals from Russia aged about 6 to 100 years. Around 10 milliliters of peripheral blood were collected from each donor into EDTA-treated Vacutainer tubes. Ficoll-Paque density-gradient centrifugation was used to isolate PBMCs, with at least 6.5 million per sample. Total RNA was extracted from PBMCs with Trizol reagent, with at least 5 micrograms obtained per sample. For every donor, flow cytometry on a PBMC aliquot measured the percentage of naive CD45RAhigh/CD27high T cells.

The receptor comes from a man aged 35-49 years in good health. The sequence joins TRBV20-1 to TRBJ1-6; the D gene identity is not certain. Sequenced material: blood. This receptor carries the CDR3 CSAIRDYNSPLHF. The nucleotides read TGCAGTGCTATAAGGGATTATAATTCACCCCTCCACTTT.